What follows are 27 T cell receptor beta chains derived from one specimen sequenced in a study of CD8 T cells in ankylosing spondylitis. One entry per CDR3 protein results from TCRdb running MiXCR on the 5' RACE reads. The sample yields some 290,000 distinct CDR3 sequences, approximately 20% seen once. Sequencing was done on a sample of blood, either unsorted or a sorted T cell fraction (not recorded which). Receptors were obtained from a male donor with ankylosing spondylitis or in good health (not recorded which).

The sample holds a few counts of this clonotype. This sequence joins TRBV20-1 and TRBJ2-5, with TRBD2 as a possible D gene (7 bases). Trimming cost V 1 base and J 4 bases, with 19 bases left between them. Looked up from germline, CDR1 is DFQATT and CDR2 is SNEGSKA (reference sequence). The CDR3 totals 16 residues. The CDR3 DNA reads as TGCAGTGCTAGAGGAGGGGGGGGGCAAATAGGAGAGACCCAGTACTTC. Protein sequence: CSARGGGGQIGETQYF.

The chain has TRBV20-1 and TRBJ1-4; maybe TRBD1 (5 bases). Germline V gene sequence: CDR1 DFQATT, CDR2 SNEGSKA (reference sequence). V lost 0 bases and J lost 5, with 13 bases in between. The CDR3 runs 15 residues. This CDR3 reads CSARELGTPNEKLFF. Written as DNA, the CDR3 is TGCAGTGCTAGAGAACTCGGGACTCCGAATGAAAAACTGTTTTTT.

V is TRBV5-5 and J is TRBJ1-3; D perhaps matches TRBD1 (5 bases). This CDR3 has 16 amino acids. The V gene lost 4 bases and the J gene lost 3 bases, with 17 bases spanning the gap. Germline V gives CDR1 SGHKS, CDR2 YYEKEE (reference sequence). The CDR3 nucleotides are TGTGCCAGCAGCACAAGCCAGGGCCTTGGTGGAAACACCATATATTTT. It codes for CASSTSQGLGGNTIYF.

Many counts were recorded for this clonotype. The chain couples TRBV24-1 to TRBJ2-1, with 7 bases identical to TRBD2. Germline V CDR1 and CDR2: KGHDR, SFDVKD. The CDR3 consists of 19 residues. Trimming took 3 bases from V and 4 from J; bases not matched to a gene: 17. In nucleotides, the CDR3 is TGTGCCACCAGTGATGCCCGACTAGCCGATCCGCACTTGTACAATGAGCAGTTCTTC. Encoded protein: CATSDARLADPHLYNEQFF.

This clonotype showed up just a few times. This chain connects TRBV20-1 to TRBJ2-1; 12 bases align to TRBD2. The CDR3 covers 15 residues. The germline V gene has CDR1 DFQATT and CDR2 SNEGSKA (reference sequence). Losses at the gene ends were 3 bases for V and 9 bases for J; bases not matched to a gene: 9. This CDR3 reads CSASLLAGGPGEQFF. The CDR3 DNA reads as TGCAGTGCTAGCCTCCTAGCGGGAGGGCCTGGTGAGCAGTTCTTC.

The chain joins TRBV20-1 to TRBJ1-4; perhaps TRBD1 as D (5 bases). V dropped 2 bases and J dropped 3 bases, with 16 bases sitting between them. CDR3 length: 16 amino acids. Germline-derived CDR1 and CDR2 are DFQATT and SNEGSKA (reference sequence). The CDR3 region is CSARSGTIGSNEKLFF. The CDR3 bases are TGCAGTGCTAGATCCGGGACTATAGGATCTAATGAAAAACTGTTTTTT.

This chain links TRBV7-8 with TRBJ2-3; TRBD2 agrees at 9 bases. Germline CDR1 is SGHVS and CDR2 is FQNEAQ. The CDR3 spans 15 residues. With V trimmed by 1 base and J by 5 bases, 4 bases remained unmatched. The CDR3 loop reads CASSLELAGQDTQYF. CDR3 DNA sequence: TGTGCCAGCAGCTTAGAACTAGCGGGCCAAGATACGCAGTATTTT.

This clonotype has just a few counts. J is TRBJ2-7 and V is TRBV5-6; maybe TRBD1 (6 bases). The CDR3 is made up of 13 amino acids. Germline V gene sequence: CDR1 SGHDT, CDR2 YYEEEE. V gave up 3 bases and J gave up 3 bases, with 10 bases separating them. The CDR3 reads CASSSGTNYEQYV. The CDR3 nucleotides read TGTGCCAGCAGCTCGGGGACAAACTACGAGCAGTACGTC.

This clonotype was counted once. The junction and the germline gene differ at one end; a read error may be behind it. The rearrangement links TRBV2 to TRBJ2-2; 8 bases match TRBD1. CDR1 is SNHLY and CDR2 is FYNNEI in the germline V gene. The CDR3 runs 15 residues. The CDR3 region is CAGRGDRRSTGELFF. The CDR3 nucleotides are TGTGCCGGCAGGGGGGACAGGAGGAGCACCGGGGAGCTGTTTTTT.

This clonotype was recorded a few times. As DNA, the CDR3 is TGTGCCAGCATAGGATCAGCGGCTAGCGGGAGTACGTACAATGAGCAGTTCTTC. This codes for CASIGSAASGSTYNEQFF. This chain joins TRBV11-2 and TRBJ2-1, with 10 nucleotides matching TRBD2. The length of the CDR3 is 18 residues. The J segment lost 4 bases and the V segment lost 7 bases, leaving 16 bases of the junction unmatched. In germline, CDR1 is SGHAT, CDR2 FQNNGV.

This clonotype came up many times. This chain links TRBV3-2 with TRBJ2-1; the D segment call TRBD2 is taken from the table without a DNA check. TRBV3-2 is shown as a pseudogene. The CDR3 length is 13 residues. The CDR3 sequence is CASSPRDYNEQFF. The CDR3, as DNA: TGTGCCAGCAGCCCGCGGGACTACAATGAGCAGTTCTTC.

This clonotype came up a few times. V gene TRBV9 combines with J gene TRBJ2-2; 10 positions agree with TRBD2. Trimming cost V 4 bases and J 1 base; bases outside gene matches: 4. The CDR3 runs to 16 residues. CDR1 and CDR2 (germline): SGDLS, YYNGEE. DNA for the CDR3: TGTGCCAGCAGCATCGGACTAGCGGAGAACACCGGGGAGCTGTTTTTT. It codes for CASSIGLAENTGELFF.

This clonotype was seen a handful of times. The J gene is TRBJ1-1, the V gene TRBV29-1, with D tentatively TRBD1 (6 bases). V shed 7 bases and J shed 1 base, with 13 bases lying between them. Germline CDR1 and CDR2: SQVTM and ANQGSEA. The CDR3 sequence is 13 residues long. The chain's CDR3 is CSGEWGQNTEAFF. CDR3 DNA sequence: TGCAGCGGGGAATGGGGGCAGAACACTGAAGCTTTCTTT.

This chain joins TRBV3-1 and TRBJ2-3, with D uncertain. The germline gives CDR1 LGHDT, CDR2 YNNKEL (reference sequence). The CDR3 is made up of 14 amino acids. The V and J ends lost 1 base and 9 bases respectively, with 14 bases between them. The CDR3 nucleotides read TGTGCCAGCAGCCAAGTACTGGCTCCGGACACGCAGTATTTT. It translates to CASSQVLAPDTQYF.

This clonotype came up many times. This chain links TRBV20-1 with TRBJ2-5; D could derive from TRBD1 or TRBD2 (7 bases each). Germline V gene lookup returns CDR1 DFQATT and CDR2 SNEGSKA (reference sequence). This CDR3 comprises 14 residues. The V gene lost 5 bases and the J gene lost 4 bases, with 17 bases spanning the gap. CDR3 sequence reads: CSALTTGRGETQYF. DNA of the CDR3: TGCAGTGCTCTCACGACAGGGAGGGGAGAGACCCAGTACTTC.

This sequence joins TRBV2 and TRBJ2-7; 9 bases map to TRBD1. CDR1 and CDR2 from the germline V gene are SNHLY and FYNNEI. The CDR3 consists of 11 residues. V lost 8 bases and J lost 6; bases outside the gene matches: 2. The CDR3 nucleotides read TGTGCCAGCGGGACAGGGAGCGAGCAGTACGTC. The encoded protein is CASGTGSEQYV.

This clonotype occurred many times. The rearrangement joins TRBV6-1 to TRBJ2-3; TRBD2 matches 11 bases. CDR1 and CDR2 from the germline V gene are MNHNS and SASEGT. CDR3 size: 14 residues. The J segment lost 1 base and the V segment lost 6 bases, leaving 0 bases of the junction unmatched. In DNA, the CDR3 is TGTGCCAGCAGGACTAGCGGGGGCACAGATACGCAGTATTTT. Translated: CASRTSGGTDTQYF.

The gene calls are TRBV5-1 and TRBJ2-5, with D possibly matching TRBD2 (5 bases). CDR3 length: 14 amino acids. Germline values: CDR1 SGHRS, CDR2 YFSETQ. Trimming cost V 2 bases and J 2 bases, with 10 bases left between them. CDR3: CASSFSSPQETQYF. The CDR3 DNA follows: TGCGCCAGCAGCTTTTCTAGCCCACAAGAGACCCAGTACTTC.

The chain couples TRBV6-5 to TRBJ2-1, with D unclear. The CDR3 is 15 residues long. Germline V gene sequence: CDR1 MNHEY, CDR2 SVGAGI. V was clipped by 2 bases and J by 3 bases, with 11 bases between them. CDR3 sequence: CASSYTGGDYNEQFF. CDR3 coding DNA: TGTGCCAGCAGTTACACCGGCGGCGACTACAATGAGCAGTTCTTC.

The chain is built from TRBV20-1 and TRBJ2-3; the D is unclear. V gave up 0 bases and J gave up 0 bases, with 13 bases separating them. This CDR3 is 16 amino acids long. The germline V gene encodes CDR1 DFQATT and CDR2 SNEGSKA (reference sequence). CDR3 amino acids: CSARDKARTSTDTQYF. In nucleotides, the CDR3 is TGCAGTGCTAGAGATAAAGCGCGCACTAGCACAGATACGCAGTATTTT.

This clonotype came up many times. The chain recombines TRBV10-3 with TRBJ1-2; D may be TRBD1 (5 bases). Germline loops: CDR1 ENHRY, CDR2 SYGVKD. V was trimmed by 6 bases and J by 7 bases, leaving 12 bases between them. CDR3 length: 12 amino acids. The CDR3 loop reads CAISRESGGYTF. The DNA of the CDR3 is TGTGCCATCAGCAGGGAGTCAGGTGGCTACACCTTC.

This clonotype appeared once. The CDR3 region is CASSTGLAGGPHAETQYF. The CDR3 nucleotides are TGCGCCAGCAGCACGGGACTAGCGGGGGGGCCCCACGCGGAGACCCAGTACTTC. This chain uses TRBV5-1 with TRBJ2-5, with 16 bases lining up with TRBD2. This CDR3 spans 18 amino acids. V dropped 4 bases and J dropped 5; count of bases not matched to a gene: 11. CDR1 and CDR2 from the germline V gene are SGHRS and YFSETQ. The whole variable domain, filled in from reference TRBV5-1 and TRBJ2-5, reads KAGVTQTPRYLIKTRGQQVTLSCSPISGHRSVSWYQQTPGQGLQFLFEYFSETQRNKGNFPGRFSGRQFSNSRSEMNVSTLELGDSALYLCASSTGLAGGPHAETQYFGPGTRLLVL.

This clonotype was seen more than once but under ten times. V and J are TRBV9 and TRBJ2-2; 8 bases are a match to TRBD1. V shed 0 bases and J 2 bases; nucleotides not matched to a gene: 6. This CDR3 is built from 17 residues. Germline CDR1 reads SGDLS; CDR2 reads YYNGEE. The CDR3 sequence is CASSVDGTGANTGELFF. CDR3 sequence (DNA): TGTGCCAGCAGCGTAGATGGGACAGGAGCTAACACCGGGGAGCTGTTTTTT.

This chain connects TRBV20-1 to TRBJ2-7; a possible D gene is TRBD1 (5 bases). The CDR3 runs 15 residues. Trimming took 4 bases from V and 8 from J, leaving 24 bases between them. Germline CDR1 and CDR2: DFQATT and SNEGSKA (reference sequence). The CDR3 DNA sequence: TGCAGTGCTAAAGGGTCGTCCATGGGGCCCTCCCAGCAGTACGTC. Protein product: CSAKGSSMGPSQQYV.

The genes are TRBV7-3 and TRBJ2-3, with D perhaps being TRBD1 or TRBD2 (5 bases each). The germline V gene encodes CDR1 SGHTA and CDR2 FQGTGA. The CDR3 runs 13 residues. Trimming stripped 3 bases from V and 5 bases from J, with 9 bases between. The chain's CDR3 is CASSFMGVDTQYF. The CDR3 DNA sequence: TGTGCCAGCAGCTTTATGGGGGTAGATACGCAGTATTTT.

This CDR3 is CASSQRTGSPGELFF. Here the CDR3 DNA reads TGTGCCAGCAGTCAGAGGACAGGGTCCCCCGGGGAGCTGTTTTTT. J is TRBJ2-2 and V is TRBV12-3 or TRBV12-4; 8 bases fit TRBD1. The CDR3 runs 15 residues. Unmatched junction bases numbered 8, after V lost 5 bases and J lost 6 bases.

The sample holds a few counts of this clonotype. CDR3 loop: CSASMAGRGNQPQHF. CDR3 bases: TGCAGTGCTAGCATGGCGGGCCGGGGCAATCAGCCCCAGCATTTT. The V and J genes are TRBV20-1 and TRBJ1-5; D call uncertain. Trimming took 3 bases from V and 2 from J, leaving 14 bases between them. Looked up from germline, CDR1 is DFQATT and CDR2 is SNEGSKA (reference sequence). There are 15 residues in the CDR3.